Detailed here is one T cell receptor beta chain. Its antigen remains unidentified. This sample was included in a study of T cell responses to AZD1222 COVID-19 vaccine. Germline CDR1 and CDR2: MNHEY and SVGEGT. The CDR3 is made up of 13 amino acids. V was shortened by 4 bases and J by 8 bases, with 9 bases between the two germline ends. Study results and caveats: Reportedly, nearly half of unique spike TCRs recognized epitopes outside B.1.351/B.1.1.7 mutations. Spike-specific TCR breadth and depth both grew after two AZD1222 doses. Clonal diversity was possibly underestimated, and white British individuals and females predominated among donors.

TCRdb's copy holds only in-frame clones and misses some; the assay was immunoSEQ multiplex PCR. The sample lists some 140,000 clones; about 87% were seen once. The material sequenced was peripheral blood, taken on day 0 of AZD1222 vaccination. The chain links TRBV6-2 or TRBV6-3 to TRBJ1-6; D is uncertain. The receptor was isolated from an adult in good health. The CDR3 loop reads CASSLNGYSPLHF. The CDR3 DNA reads TGTGCCAGCAGTTTAAACGGGTATTCACCCCTCCACTTT.